This record covers a single TCR beta chain. Antigen: not known. These data come from a study of CD4+ T cells in melanoma. The data were produced by immunoSEQ multiplex PCR, yet TCRdb's version contains in-frame clones alone and is incomplete. The table has about 9,200 clones, 65% to 70% seen once. Study results and limitations: CD8+ T cell, macrophage and B cell function reportedly correlated with neoantigen-specific CD4+ T cells. Diverse differentiation states were reported for melanoma neoantigen-specific CD4+ T cells.

This TCR was recovered from a human donor with melanoma. The sample taken for sequencing was cells from a culture (not recorded whether cultured in vitro).

For the CDR3, the DNA is TGCAGCGTAGCTCACTCGCCCATACAAGAGACCCAGTACTTC. Translated, it gives CSVAHSPIQETQYF. The rearrangement joins TRBV29-1 to TRBJ2-5; D ambiguous. Per germline, CDR1 SQVTM and CDR2 ANQGSEA. V lost 6 bases and J lost 2, with 16 bases in between. CDR3 length equals 14 residues.